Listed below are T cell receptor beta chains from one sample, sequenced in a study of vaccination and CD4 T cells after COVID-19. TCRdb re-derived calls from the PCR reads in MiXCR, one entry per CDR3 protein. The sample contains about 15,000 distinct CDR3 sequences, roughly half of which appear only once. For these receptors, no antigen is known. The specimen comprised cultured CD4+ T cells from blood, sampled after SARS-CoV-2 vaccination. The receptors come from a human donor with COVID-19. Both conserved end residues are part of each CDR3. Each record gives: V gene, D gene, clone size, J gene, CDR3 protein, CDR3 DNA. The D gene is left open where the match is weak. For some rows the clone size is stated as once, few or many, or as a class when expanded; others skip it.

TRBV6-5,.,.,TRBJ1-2,CASSYSALAGVYYGYTF,TGTGCCAGCAGTTACTCGGCGCTGGCAGGGGTGTACTATGGCTACACCTTC
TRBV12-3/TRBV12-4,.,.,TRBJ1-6,CASTLSRNSPLHF,TGTGCCAGCACCCTCTCCCGGAATTCACCCCTCCACTTT
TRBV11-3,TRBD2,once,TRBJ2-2,CASSLRLAGTGELFF,TGTGCCAGCAGCTTACGGCTAGCGGGCACCGGGGAGCTGTTTTTT
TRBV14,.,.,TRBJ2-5,CASSQAQVQETQYF,TGTGCCAGCAGCCAAGCACAGGTGCAAGAGACCCAGTACTTC
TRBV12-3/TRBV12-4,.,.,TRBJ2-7,CASNYRAGSSYEQYF,TGTGCCAGCAATTACAGGGCAGGTAGCTCCTACGAGCAGTACTTC
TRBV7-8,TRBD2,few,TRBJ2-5,CASSWGLGETQYF,TGTGCCAGCAGTTGGGGACTAGGAGAGACCCAGTACTTC
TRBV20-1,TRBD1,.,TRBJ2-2,CSARDRRTGQNTGELFF,TGCAGTGCTAGAGATCGAAGGACAGGGCAGAACACCGGGGAGCTGTTTTTT
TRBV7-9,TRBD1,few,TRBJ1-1,CASSLGLGAGGTEAFF,TGTGCCAGCAGCTTAGGTTTGGGGGCAGGGGGCACTGAAGCTTTCTTT
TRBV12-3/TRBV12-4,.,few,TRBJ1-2,CASSSGYGGGYTF,TGTGCCAGCAGTTCGGGGTATGGCGGCGGCTACACCTTC
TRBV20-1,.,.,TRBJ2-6,CSAPPSGANVLTF,TGCAGTGCCCCCCCCTCTGGGGCCAACGTCCTGACTTTC
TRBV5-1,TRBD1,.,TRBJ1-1,CASSLEGQGNTEAFF,TGCGCCAGCAGCTTGGAGGGACAGGGGAACACTGAAGCTTTCTTT
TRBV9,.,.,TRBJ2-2,CASSVGDWLNTGELFF,TGTGCCAGCAGCGTAGGGGACTGGTTGAACACCGGGGAGCTGTTTTTT
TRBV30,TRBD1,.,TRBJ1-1,CAWNPTGGYTEAFF,TGTGCCTGGAACCCGACAGGGGGCTACACTGAAGCTTTCTTT
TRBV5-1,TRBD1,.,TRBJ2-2,CASSIDRGTGELFF,TGCGCCAGCAGCATAGACAGGGGAACCGGGGAGCTGTTTTTT
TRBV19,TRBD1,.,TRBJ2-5,CASSTRGPETQYF,TGTGCCAGTAGTACCAGGGGGCCAGAGACCCAGTACTTC
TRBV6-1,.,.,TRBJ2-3,CAGRVGDADTQYF,TGTGCCGGTCGGGTAGGTGACGCAGATACGCAGTATTTT
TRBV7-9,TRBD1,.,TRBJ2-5,CASSLRDRGLRTQYF,TGTGCCAGCAGCTTACGGGACAGGGGGCTGCGGACCCAGTACTTC
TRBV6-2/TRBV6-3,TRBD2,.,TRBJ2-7,CASSYSGLAGATGYEQYF,TGTGCCAGCAGTTACTCCGGACTAGCGGGGGCCACAGGATACGAGCAGTACTTC
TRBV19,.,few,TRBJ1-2,CASSTTTQGNGYTF,TGTGCCAGTAGTACGACGACCCAGGGGAATGGCTACACCTTC
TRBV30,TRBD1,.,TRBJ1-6,CAWSVDRGVAYNSPLHF,TGTGCCTGGAGTGTAGACAGGGGAGTCGCCTATAATTCACCCCTCCACTTT
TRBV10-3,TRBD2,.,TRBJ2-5,CAIGVAGGRETQYF,TGTGCCATCGGTGTAGCGGGGGGGCGAGAGACCCAGTACTTC
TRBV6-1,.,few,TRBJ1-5,CASSEVEPQHF,TGTGCCAGCAGTGAAGTGGAGCCCCAGCATTTT
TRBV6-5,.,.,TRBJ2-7,CASSSPRMGDEQYF,TGTGCCAGCAGTTCGCCTCGGATGGGCGACGAGCAGTACTTC
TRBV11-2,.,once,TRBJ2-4,CASSNPTKGKNIQYF,TGTGCCAGCAGCAACCCAACAAAGGGCAAAAACATTCAGTACTTC